This T cell receptor (beta chain) comes out of a study of beta chain features in type 1 diabetes. Study observations and caveats: Shortening that was moderate but significant affected the TCRB CDR3s of Type 1 diabetes patients in all four CD4+ subsets. Healthy donors had naive, central memory and Treg TCRB repertoires that appeared less similar than those seen among patients.

With regard to this clone: Its antigen is unknown.

Germline values: CDR1 MGHRA, CDR2 YSYEKL. Trimming at V came to 2 bases and at J to 4 bases, leaving 8 bases not matched to a gene. The CDR3 has 16 amino acids. Since all of the isolated RNA was reverse transcribed, expressed TCRB transcripts were what got sequenced. Data came from immunoSEQ multiplex PCR; TCRdb stores just in-frame clones and leaves some out. The sample records 390,000 or so clones, around 14% being singletons. The clonotype was recovered from a man aged 30-40 years in good health. Sequencing was carried out using naive CD4+ T cells from blood. The gene calls are TRBV4-1 and TRBJ2-3; 8 bases agree with TRBD2. The CDR3 spells CASSQSGAGGADTQYF. The CDR3, as DNA: TGCGCCAGCAGCCAAAGTGGCGCGGGGGGCGCAGATACGCAGTATTTT.